These 4 T cell receptor beta chains originate from one sample sequenced in a study of T cell changes during pregnancy in multiple sclerosis. Method: immunoSEQ multiplex PCR; TCRdb's copy keeps in-frame clones and lacks some. In the table there are roughly 60,000 clones, around 93% of which are singletons. The specimen was CD4+ T cells from peripheral blood mononuclear cells, collected before pregnancy. The origin of the receptors is a female donor with multiple sclerosis, enrolled in a pregnancy study.

The chain employs TRBV6-1 and TRBJ2-7, with 11 bases aligning to TRBD2. The V gene end was trimmed by 6 bases and the J gene end by 0 bases; junction bases not matched to a gene: 4. The germline V gene encodes CDR1 MNHNS and CDR2 SASEGT. The CDR3 has 15 amino acids. As DNA, the CDR3 is TGTGCCAGCAGGGAAACTAGCGGGAGCTCCTACGAGCAGTACTTC. It specifies CASRETSGSSYEQYF.

The chain employs TRBV9 and TRBJ2-3, with a possible D match to TRBD2 (7 bases). The CDR3 runs to 17 residues. V lost 4 bases, J lost 0 bases, and 18 bases lay in between. The germline V gene encodes CDR1 SGDLS and CDR2 YYNGEE. The CDR3 loop is CASSSGGPATSTDTQYF. Here the CDR3 DNA reads TGTGCCAGCAGCTCCGGGGGGCCAGCGACTAGCACAGATACGCAGTATTTT. Based on the CDR3 plus reference TRBV9 and TRBJ2-3, the full variable domain is DSGVTQTPKHLITATGQRVTLRCSPRSGDLSVYWYQQSLDQGLQFLIQYYNGEERAKGNILERFSAQQFPDLHSELNLSSLELGDSALYFCASSSGGPATSTDTQYFGPGTRLTVL.

The chain recombines TRBV7-2 with TRBJ1-5, with a weak D call TRBD1 (6 bases). Trimming took off 5 bases at V and 0 bases at J, with 14 bases between the two ends. Germline assignment: CDR1 SGHTA and CDR2 FQGNSA. The CDR3 consists of 16 residues. CDR3: CASSAQGTTSNQPQHF. The DNA for the CDR3 is TGTGCCAGCAGCGCGCAGGGGACTACTAGCAATCAGCCCCAGCATTTT.

This chain connects TRBV27 to TRBJ2-2, with 10 bases fitting TRBD2. This CDR3 region has 14 residues. V gave up 6 bases and J gave up 7 bases; unmatched junction bases: 5. From germline, CDR1 is MNHEY and CDR2 SMNVEV (reference sequence). CDR3: CASRSGRALGELFF. CDR3 DNA: TGTGCCAGCAGGAGCGGGAGGGCCCTCGGGGAGCTGTTTTTT.